What follows are 22 T cell receptor beta chains derived from one specimen sequenced in a study of T cells in Graves' hyperthyroidism and ophthalmopathy (dated by TCRdb to the late 2010s). The library was made by multiplex PCR. Reads for this sample came from an Illumina HiSeq 2000. TCR beta CDR3 regions were amplified from RNA transcripts. A first-round RT-PCR of the TCR CDR3 used the HTBI primer set with the Qiagen OneStep RT-PCR kit. In TCRdb, the public reads were trimmed at Q25 with fastp and aligned with MiXCR, with productive beta chains retained. Here each entry gathers all rows of one CDR3 protein and keeps the most common genes and DNA. The sample yields fewer than 800,000 distinct CDR3 sequences; over 15% were counted once. The top ten clonotypes cover under 10% of the sample. Sequencing was carried out using blood. Source of these receptors: a man younger than 35 with Graves' hyperthyroidism.

This clonotype was picked up a small number of times. This sequence joins TRBV5-6 and TRBJ2-1, with 11 bases aligning to TRBD2. V gave up 2 bases and J gave up 4 bases; unmatched junction bases: 2. This CDR3 has 15 residues. CDR1 and CDR2 from the germline V gene are SGHDT and YYEEEE. CDR3 in amino acids: CASSFPSGRYNEQFF. CDR3 bases: TGTGCCAGCAGCTTCCCTAGCGGGAGGTACAATGAGCAGTTCTTC.

The chain is built from TRBV4-1 and TRBJ1-3; D uncertain. Germline V CDR1 and CDR2: MGHRA, YSYEKL. The CDR3 spans 14 residues. The V end lost 1 base, the J end lost 0 bases, and 4 bases lay between the germline ends. CDR3 nucleotides: TGCGCCAGCAGCCAAGGAAACTCTGGAAACACCATATATTTT. Translation gives CASSQGNSGNTIYF.

At least ten counts were recorded for this clonotype. The chain couples TRBV6-2 or TRBV6-3 to TRBJ1-5; the D gene is possibly TRBD1 (6 bases). Germline CDR1 and CDR2: MNHEY and SVGEGT. The CDR3 totals 14 residues. The V end lost 6 bases, the J end lost 4 bases, and 13 bases lay between the germline ends. This chain's CDR3 is CASRSGQTNQPQHF. In DNA, the CDR3 is TGTGCCAGCAGGTCCGGACAGACAAATCAGCCCCAGCATTTT.

The sample holds many counts of this clonotype. The CDR3, as DNA: TGTGCCAGCACCCAGGGGCTCAACTATGGCTACACCTTC. Amino acids: CASTQGLNYGYTF. The chain is built from TRBV12-3 or TRBV12-4 and TRBJ1-2; possible D gene TRBD1, 6 bases. CDR3 size: 13 residues. Trimming took off 7 bases at V and 2 bases at J, with 11 bases between the two ends.

This clonotype was seen many times. This chain joins TRBV6-5 and TRBJ2-7; 9 bases map to TRBD1. With 0 bases clipped from V and 6 bases from J, the junction kept 12 bases outside the gene matches. This CDR3 has 17 amino acids. The germline V gene has CDR1 MNHEY and CDR2 SVGAGI. The CDR3 loop is CASSYSTGGRTWGEQYF. CDR3 bases: TGTGCCAGCAGTTACTCTACAGGGGGCAGGACCTGGGGCGAGCAGTACTTC.

The V gene is TRBV6-4, the J gene TRBJ2-7; 10 nucleotides match TRBD2. The CDR3 has 13 residues. CDR1 is MRHNA and CDR2 is SNTAGT in the germline V gene. Unmatched junction bases numbered 2, after V lost 3 bases and J lost 6 bases. The CDR3 nucleotides are TGTGCCAGCAGTGATGTAGCGGGAGGCGAGCAGTACTTC. Amino acids: CASSDVAGGEQYF.

This clonotype came up a few times. The chain employs TRBV27 and TRBJ2-7, with D perhaps given as TRBD1 or TRBD2 (5 bases each). V was clipped by 3 bases and J by 6 bases, with 12 bases between them. The germline CDR1 and CDR2 sequences are MNHEY and SMNVEV (reference sequence). The CDR3 consists of 13 residues. Here the CDR3 reads CASSFNRDREQYF. In nucleotides, the CDR3 is TGTGCCAGCAGTTTCAACCGGGACCGCGAGCAGTACTTC.

J is TRBJ2-1 and V is TRBV4-1; D tentatively reads TRBD1 or TRBD2 (5 bases each). V lost 1 base to trimming and J lost 3 bases, with 7 bases between them. The CDR3 covers 14 residues. CDR1 MGHRA and CDR2 YSYEKL come from the germline V gene. CDR3 nucleotide sequence: TGCGCCAGCAGCCAAGGAGGGGACTACAATGAGCAGTTCTTC. Its protein is CASSQGGDYNEQFF.

This clonotype appeared many times. The V call is TRBV24-1, the J call TRBJ1-1; D is unresolved. The CDR3 totals 14 residues. CDR1 and CDR2 from the germline V gene are KGHDR and SFDVKD. The ends were cut back, 7 bases at V and 1 base at J, with 12 bases in the middle. The CDR3 sequence: CATRRAGQNTEAFF. DNA for the CDR3: TGTGCCACCAGGAGGGCTGGGCAGAACACTGAAGCTTTCTTT.

This clonotype was seen at least ten times. The rearrangement uses TRBV7-6 and TRBJ2-3; 9 bases are a match to TRBD1. The CDR3 length is 14 residues. Trimming cost V 5 bases and J 3 bases; bases outside gene matches: 3. Germline values: CDR1 SGHVS, CDR2 FNYEAQ. CDR3 residues: CASSTGQGTDTQYF. For the CDR3, the DNA is TGTGCCAGCAGCACAGGACAGGGGACAGATACGCAGTATTTT.

This chain links TRBV7-9 with TRBJ2-1; 12 nucleotides align to TRBD2. Germline CDR1 and CDR2: SEHNR and FQNEAQ (reference sequence). V gave up 5 bases and J gave up 0 bases; unmatched junction bases: 11. This CDR3 has 19 residues. CDR3 DNA: TGTGCCAGCAGCCGTGGGACTAGCGGGCCCCAGAGCTCCTACAATGAGCAGTTCTTC. It codes for CASSRGTSGPQSSYNEQFF.

With respect to this clonotype: At one of its ends the junction is not consistent with the germline gene, which may arise from a read error. The chain carries TRBV27 and TRBJ2-2, with unresolved D. Germline CDR1 is MNHEY and CDR2 is SMNVEV (reference sequence). The CDR3 runs to 13 residues. The CDR3 DNA follows: TGTGCCAGCAGTTTAAGAGGCACCGAGGAGCTGTTTTTT. Encoded protein: CASSLRGTEELFF.

The sample holds many counts of this clonotype. This rearrangement joins TRBV7-2 to TRBJ2-7; 12 bases match TRBD2. CDR3 size: 15 residues. Looked up from germline, CDR1 is SGHTA and CDR2 is FQGNSA. V gave up 4 bases and J gave up 7 bases; unmatched junction bases: 8. DNA of the CDR3: TGTGCCAGCAGCTACCTAGCGGGAGGGCCGGGGGAGCAGTACTTC. Amino acids: CASSYLAGGPGEQYF.

The V gene is TRBV27, the J gene TRBJ2-2; D is perhaps TRBD2 (6 bases). The V end lost 3 bases, the J end lost 4 bases, and 21 bases lay between the germline ends. The CDR3 is 18 amino acids. Germline V lookup: CDR1 MNHEY, CDR2 SMNVEV (reference sequence). The CDR3 DNA reads as TGTGCCAGCAGTTTCGGAGGGGATTGGACACCAGTCACCGGGGAGCTGTTTTTT. Its translation is CASSFGGDWTPVTGELFF.

The genes are TRBV29-1 and TRBJ2-1; 14 nucleotides agree with TRBD2. Germline V gives CDR1 SQVTM, CDR2 ANQGSEA. This CDR3 has 18 residues. With 3 bases clipped from V and 1 base from J, the junction kept 8 bases outside the gene matches. In DNA form, the CDR3 reads TGCAGCGTTGAGGGCATGACTAGCGGGAGGGATTCCTACAATGAGCAGTTCTTC. Its translation is CSVEGMTSGRDSYNEQFF.

This clonotype was picked up many times. The genes are TRBV11-3 and TRBJ2-3; tentatively, D is TRBD1 (6 bases). The V gene lost 2 bases and the J gene lost 5 bases, with 14 bases spanning the gap. This CDR3 region has 15 residues. CDR1 and CDR2 (germline): SGHNT, YENEEA. The CDR3 DNA reads as TGTGCCAGCAGCTTACAGGGGTCGGTTGGAGATACGCAGTATTTT. Protein sequence: CASSLQGSVGDTQYF.

The table lists this clonotype with many counts. The chain links TRBV7-2 to TRBJ2-3, with 10 bases that match TRBD2. CDR1 and CDR2 from the germline V gene are SGHTA and FQGNSA. The CDR3 spans 18 residues. Trimming took 1 base from V and 4 from J; bases not matched to a gene: 11. The CDR3 loop reads CASSLGYGGLADSDTQYF. The CDR3 DNA reads TGTGCCAGCAGCTTAGGGTACGGTGGACTAGCGGACTCAGATACGCAGTATTTT. The complete variable domain, with remaining parts taken from reference TRBV7-2 and TRBJ2-3, reads GAGVSQSPSNKVTEKGKDVELRCDPISGHTALYWYRQSLGQGLEFLIYFQGNSAPDKSGLPSDRFSAERTGGSVSTLTIQRTQQEDSAVYLCASSLGYGGLADSDTQYFGPGTRLTVL.

In its sample, this clonotype was seen many times. J is TRBJ2-1 and V is TRBV28; 12 positions agree with TRBD2. V trimming: 7 bases; J trimming: 7 bases; junction bases outside the gene matches: 11. Germline loops: CDR1 MDHEN, CDR2 SYDVKM. This CDR3 spans 16 amino acids. The CDR3 nucleotides read TGTGCCAGCACTACCTCCTTACTAGCGGGAGGAAATGAGCAGTTCTTC. Its protein product is CASTTSLLAGGNEQFF.

This clonotype was recorded many times. This sequence joins TRBV28 and TRBJ2-7; 10 bases align to TRBD1. Looked up from germline, CDR1 is MDHEN and CDR2 is SYDVKM. V gave up 3 bases and J gave up 2 bases; unmatched junction bases: 4. The CDR3 length is 15 residues. The CDR3 protein is CASSFSGTGAYEQYF. As DNA, the CDR3 is TGTGCCAGCAGTTTTTCCGGGACAGGGGCCTACGAGCAGTACTTC. Drawing the rest from reference TRBV28 and TRBJ2-7, the complete variable domain is DVKVTQSSRYLVKRTGEKVFLECVQDMDHENMFWYRQDPGLGLRLIYFSYDVKMKEKGDIPEGYSVSREKKERFSLILESASTNQTSMYLCASSFSGTGAYEQYFGPGTRLTVT.

J is TRBJ1-2 and V is TRBV7-3; D might be TRBD1 (5 bases). Per germline, CDR1 SGHTA and CDR2 FQGTGA. The CDR3 has 11 amino acids. The V end was cut by 5 bases, the J end by 12 bases, with 13 bases between. The CDR3 here is CASSLGHADTF. The CDR3 DNA follows: TGTGCCAGCAGCCTCGGACACGCCGACACCTTC.

This clonotype appeared many times. The genes are TRBV5-5 and TRBJ1-1, with D uncertain. V was trimmed by 6 bases and J by 1 base, leaving 7 bases between them. Per germline, CDR1 SGHKS and CDR2 YYEKEE (reference sequence). The CDR3 sequence is 12 residues long. The CDR3 region is CASKEGNTEAFF. The CDR3 DNA reads TGTGCCAGCAAGGAGGGGAACACTGAAGCTTTCTTT.

Ten or more counts support this clonotype. The gene calls are TRBV25-1 and TRBJ2-1, with TRBD2 matching over 7 bases. CDR3 size: 13 residues. From germline, CDR1 is MGHDK and CDR2 SYGVNS. V lost 4 bases, J lost 8 bases, and 5 bases stayed unmatched. The CDR3 loop reads CASSAGLPDEQFF. The CDR3 DNA sequence: TGTGCCAGCAGTGCGGGACTACCGGATGAGCAGTTCTTC. The full variable domain, completed using reference TRBV25-1 and TRBJ2-1, is EADIYQTPRYLVIGTGKKITLECSQTMGHDKMYWYQQDPGMELHLIHYSYGVNSTEKGDLSSESTVSRIRTEHFPLTLESARPSHTSQYLCASSAGLPDEQFFGPGTRLTVL.